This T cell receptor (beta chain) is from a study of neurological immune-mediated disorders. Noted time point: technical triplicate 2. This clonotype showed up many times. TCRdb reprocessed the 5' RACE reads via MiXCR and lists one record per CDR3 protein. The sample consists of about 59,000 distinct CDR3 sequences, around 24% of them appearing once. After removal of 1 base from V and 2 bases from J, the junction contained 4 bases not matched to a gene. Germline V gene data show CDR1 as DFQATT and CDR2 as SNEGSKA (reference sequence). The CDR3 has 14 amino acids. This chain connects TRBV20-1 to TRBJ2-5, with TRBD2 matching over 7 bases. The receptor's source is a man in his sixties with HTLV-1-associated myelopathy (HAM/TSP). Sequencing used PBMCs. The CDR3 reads CSARVGGGQETQYF. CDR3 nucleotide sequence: TGCAGTGCTAGAGTGGGCGGGGGTCAAGAGACCCAGTACTTC.